The following is a TCR beta chain sequence with its context. What it binds is unknown. All the people who gave samples were healthy bone marrow donors. This record comes from a study of cytomegalovirus exposure and HLA in healthy donors. The CDR3 runs 12 residues. Trimming stripped 5 bases from V and 6 bases from J, with 10 bases between. Germline V gene lookup returns CDR1 MNHEY and CDR2 SVGAGI. Study results and limitations: Common viral pathogens (according to a later analysis) appeared linked to several of the most significant clusters.

Amplification used 60 Vbeta primers and 13 Jbeta primers. This table comes from immunoSEQ multiplex PCR, and its TCRdb copy is limited to in-frame clones, with some not included. The table has about 140,000 clones, 75% seen once. The sequenced sample consisted of PBMCs. V usage is TRBV6-5 and J usage is TRBJ1-1; D perhaps matches TRBD1 (6 bases). The receptor comes from a middle-aged man in good health and CMV-seronegative. The CDR3 loop reads CASSNRVAEAFF. Here the CDR3 DNA reads TGTGCCAGCAGTAACAGGGTCGCTGAAGCTTTCTTT.